Listed below are T cell receptor beta chains from one sample, sequenced in a study of shared clonotypes between healthy human individuals. TCRdb keeps only in-frame clones here, not all; method: immunoSEQ multiplex PCR. The sample includes 230,000 or so clones, 60% to 80% of them seen just once. Sequenced material: memory CD4+ T cells sorted from blood. These receptors all come from a man in his thirties or forties in good health. Each CDR3 is given with its conserved first and last residue. Each record gives: J gene, clone size, V gene, D gene, CDR3 protein, CDR3 DNA. The D gene is left open where the match is weak. Clone size is shown for a subset of rows, as once, few, many or a class of expanded clone.

j_call: TRBJ1-2; clone_size: NA; v_call: TRBV6-1; d_call: TRBD1; cdr3_aa: CASSRDRNYGYTF; cdr3_nt: TGTGCCAGCAGTCGGGACAGAAACTATGGCTACACCTTC
j_call: TRBJ2-3; clone_size: NA; v_call: TRBV5-1; d_call: NA; cdr3_aa: CASSFLWGDTQYF; cdr3_nt: TGCGCCAGCAGCTTTTTGTGGGGGGATACGCAGTATTTT
j_call: TRBJ2-1; clone_size: NA; v_call: TRBV7-2; d_call: TRBD2; cdr3_aa: CASSPGLAGVGEQFF; cdr3_nt: TGTGCCAGCAGCCCAGGACTAGCGGGAGTGGGTGAGCAGTTCTTC
j_call: TRBJ2-5; clone_size: NA; v_call: TRBV7-9; d_call: NA; cdr3_aa: CASSFGVQETQYF; cdr3_nt: TGTGCCAGCAGCTTTGGAGTACAAGAGACCCAGTACTTC
j_call: TRBJ2-5; clone_size: NA; v_call: TRBV11-2; d_call: NA; cdr3_aa: CASSLGPGREKTQYF; cdr3_nt: TGTGCCAGCAGCTTAGGACCGGGACGGGAAAAGACCCAGTACTTC
j_call: TRBJ2-7; clone_size: few; v_call: TRBV28; d_call: NA; cdr3_aa: CASRLSGAQNYEQYF; cdr3_nt: TGTGCCAGCAGACTATCGGGGGCGCAAAACTACGAGCAGTACTTC
j_call: TRBJ2-1; clone_size: NA; v_call: TRBV13; d_call: NA; cdr3_aa: CASSSGTVQFF; cdr3_nt: TGTGCCAGCAGCTCAGGGACTGTGCAGTTCTTC
j_call: TRBJ2-1; clone_size: NA; v_call: TRBV7-2; d_call: NA; cdr3_aa: CASSLDAQDYNEQFF; cdr3_nt: TGTGCCAGCAGCTTAGATGCACAGGATTACAATGAGCAGTTCTTC
j_call: TRBJ2-2; clone_size: NA; v_call: TRBV7-3; d_call: NA; cdr3_aa: CASSLQGNTGELFF; cdr3_nt: TGTGCCAGCAGCTTACAGGGTAACACCGGGGAGCTGTTTTTT
j_call: TRBJ2-6; clone_size: NA; v_call: TRBV29-1; d_call: NA; cdr3_aa: CSVYTSGANVLTF; cdr3_nt: TGCAGCGTTTACACCTCTGGGGCCAACGTCCTGACTTTC
j_call: TRBJ2-5; clone_size: NA; v_call: TRBV5-4; d_call: NA; cdr3_aa: CASSLGLGGFLRTQYF; cdr3_nt: TGTGCCAGCAGCTTGGGACTAGGAGGGTTTCTGCGGACCCAGTACTTC
j_call: TRBJ2-2; clone_size: NA; v_call: TRBV7-9; d_call: TRBD2; cdr3_aa: CASSPLAGVGTGELFF; cdr3_nt: TGTGCCAGCAGCCCCTTAGCGGGAGTCGGCACCGGGGAGCTGTTTTTT
j_call: TRBJ2-3; clone_size: once; v_call: TRBV28; d_call: NA; cdr3_aa: CASTEPTGATDTQYF; cdr3_nt: TGTGCCAGCACCGAACCCACAGGTGCCACAGATACGCAGTATTTT
j_call: TRBJ2-2; clone_size: NA; v_call: TRBV2; d_call: NA; cdr3_aa: CASSGVGNGELFF; cdr3_nt: TGTGCCAGCAGTGGAGTTGGCAACGGGGAGCTGTTTTTT
j_call: TRBJ2-7; clone_size: NA; v_call: TRBV19; d_call: NA; cdr3_aa: CASSMGMESRTPYEQYF; cdr3_nt: TGTGCCAGTAGTATGGGAATGGAGTCGAGAACCCCCTACGAGCAGTACTTC
j_call: TRBJ1-4; clone_size: NA; v_call: TRBV5-5; d_call: NA; cdr3_aa: CASGQQGFREKLFF; cdr3_nt: TGTGCCAGCGGACAACAGGGTTTCCGGGAAAAACTGTTTTTT
j_call: TRBJ2-1; clone_size: NA; v_call: TRBV6-5; d_call: TRBD2; cdr3_aa: CASTGGRDGYNEQFF; cdr3_nt: TGTGCCAGCACGGGCGGGAGGGATGGGTACAATGAGCAGTTCTTC
j_call: TRBJ2-7; clone_size: NA; v_call: TRBV28; d_call: NA; cdr3_aa: CASSLYRLEVPEQYF; cdr3_nt: TGTGCCAGCAGTTTATATCGACTAGAAGTCCCCGAGCAGTACTTC
j_call: TRBJ2-7; clone_size: once; v_call: TRBV28; d_call: TRBD2; cdr3_aa: CASSTNGLAGEQYF; cdr3_nt: TGTGCCAGCAGTACAAACGGACTAGCGGGCGAGCAGTACTTC
j_call: TRBJ2-6; clone_size: NA; v_call: TRBV5-4; d_call: TRBD1; cdr3_aa: CASSSDRVSSGANVLTF; cdr3_nt: TGTGCCAGCAGTAGTGACAGGGTCTCCTCTGGGGCCAACGTCCTGACTTTC
j_call: TRBJ2-3; clone_size: NA; v_call: TRBV7-2; d_call: TRBD2; cdr3_aa: CASSTRGGDTQYF; cdr3_nt: TGTGCCAGCAGCACTCGGGGGGGAGATACGCAGTATTTT
j_call: TRBJ1-1; clone_size: NA; v_call: TRBV7-9; d_call: NA; cdr3_aa: CATSRGFAEAFF; cdr3_nt: TGTGCCACCTCGCGGGGGTTCGCTGAAGCTTTCTTT